These 21 T cell receptor beta chains share one sample of origin, sequenced in a study of T cells after yellow fever vaccination. In TCRdb, the 5' RACE reads were re-called with MiXCR into one record per CDR3 protein. The table records 250,000 or so distinct CDR3 sequences, about 7% of them present only once. The material sequenced was CD4+ T cells sorted from PBMCs, taken on the day of the yellow fever booster vaccination. The receptors originated from a man aged 25-40 years who received the YFV17D yellow fever vaccine.

This clonotype has a count of ten or more. The chain employs TRBV4-3 and TRBJ2-5; D not resolved. V was shortened by 0 bases and J by 4 bases, with 12 bases between the two germline ends. Germline CDR1 reads LGHNA; CDR2 reads YSLEER. The CDR3 runs 15 residues. CDR3 DNA sequence: TGCGCCAGCAGCCAAGAAGCTACACAAAGAGAGACCCAGTACTTC. Translated, it gives CASSQEATQRETQYF.

This clonotype was detected a few times. The gene calls are TRBV20-1 and TRBJ2-3, with D possibly being TRBD2 (5 bases). The CDR3 loop spans 12 amino acids. The V gene's germline CDR1 is DFQATT and CDR2 SNEGSKA (reference sequence). V lost 3 bases, J lost 4 bases, and 8 bases lay in between. This CDR3 is CSASGEPDTQYF. The DNA of the CDR3 is TGCAGTGCTAGTGGGGAGCCAGATACGCAGTATTTT.

In this sample, this clonotype turned up many times. V is TRBV4-3 and J is TRBJ1-1; no firm D call. Looked up from germline, CDR1 is LGHNA and CDR2 is YSLEER. The ends were cut back, 4 bases at V and 5 bases at J, with 14 bases in the middle. CDR3 size: 14 residues. CDR3 sequence reads: CASSRLSGGTEAFF. The CDR3 DNA sequence: TGCGCCAGCAGCCGATTATCGGGTGGGACTGAAGCTTTCTTT.

This clonotype was recorded many times. The rearrangement uses TRBV7-8 and TRBJ1-4; D possibly corresponds to TRBD1 (6 bases). V was pared by 5 bases and J by 0 bases, with 10 bases between. The germline V gene encodes CDR1 SGHVS and CDR2 FQNEAQ. CDR3 length: 15 residues. The CDR3 loop is CASSTRQATNEKLFF. In DNA, the CDR3 is TGTGCCAGCAGCACTCGACAGGCAACTAATGAAAAACTGTTTTTT.

The chain combines TRBV30 with TRBJ2-7; TRBD2 might be the D (6 bases). There are 15 residues in the CDR3. Germline CDR1 and CDR2: GTSNPN and SVGIG (reference sequence). The V gene lost 1 base and the J gene lost 2 bases, with 15 bases spanning the gap. Here the CDR3 reads CAWSATRRPPYEQYF. For the CDR3, the DNA is TGTGCCTGGAGTGCGACTAGACGGCCTCCCTACGAGCAGTACTTC.

This clonotype was seen only a few times. The chain carries TRBV7-2 and TRBJ2-2; 7 nucleotides align to TRBD2. With 8 bases clipped from V and 6 bases from J, the junction kept 12 bases outside the gene matches. Germline V lookup: CDR1 SGHTA, CDR2 FQGNSA. CDR3 length: 15 residues. In DNA form, the CDR3 reads TGTGCCAGCGGCCCGGCCCAGCTAGCGGCCGGGGAGCTGTTTTTT. The encoded protein is CASGPAQLAAGELFF.

The CDR3 nucleotides are TGTGCCATCAGTCAGCGGCAGCGGGGGACGAACACCGGGGAGCTGTTTTTT. Translated: CAISQRQRGTNTGELFF. The chain links TRBV10-3 to TRBJ2-2; 8 bases line up with TRBD2. The V gene end was trimmed by 5 bases and the J gene end by 0 bases; junction bases not matched to a gene: 8. The CDR3 covers 17 residues. Germline assignment: CDR1 ENHRY and CDR2 SYGVKD.

The chain recombines TRBV6-5 with TRBJ2-7; 7 bases are shared with TRBD1. CDR3 length: 16 residues. Germline V gene sequence: CDR1 MNHEY, CDR2 SVGAGI. V shed 4 bases and J 2 bases; nucleotides not matched to a gene: 11. The CDR3 DNA reads TGTGCCAGCAGTTCTAAACCGGGACAGCTAACCTACGAGCAGTACTTC. Amino acid sequence: CASSSKPGQLTYEQYF.

The sample holds a few counts of this clonotype. This chain links TRBV19 with TRBJ2-5; D assignment may be TRBD1 or TRBD2 (5 bases each). V lost 4 bases, J lost 4 bases, and 10 bases lay in between. CDR3 size: 13 residues. CDR1 LNHDA and CDR2 SQIVND come from the germline V gene (reference sequence). CDR3 loop: CASSRGVRETQYF. The CDR3 region has the DNA TGTGCCAGTAGTAGAGGGGTTCGAGAGACCCAGTACTTC.

J is TRBJ1-2 and V is TRBV10-3; 9 nucleotides agree with TRBD1. CDR3 size: 15 residues. The J segment lost 0 bases and the V segment lost 5 bases, leaving 4 bases of the junction unmatched. CDR1 and CDR2 (germline): ENHRY, SYGVKD. CDR3 in amino acids: CAISPRDRANYGYTF. Here the CDR3 DNA reads TGTGCCATCAGTCCCCGGGACAGGGCTAACTATGGCTACACCTTC.

This clonotype showed up just a few times. The chain couples TRBV12-3 or TRBV12-4 to TRBJ1-5; the match to TRBD1 covers 9 bases. The CDR3 has 13 amino acids. J was trimmed by 7 bases and V by 6 bases; bases with no gene match: 4. CDR3 region: CASRGQGVQPQHF. The CDR3 DNA reads as TGTGCCAGCAGGGGACAGGGTGTGCAGCCCCAGCATTTT.

This clonotype was detected a few times. The chain has TRBV30 and TRBJ1-1, with D perhaps matching TRBD1 (5 bases). The CDR3 consists of 12 residues. Germline V gene sequence: CDR1 GTSNPN, CDR2 SVGIG (reference sequence). Trimming removed 2 bases at V and 4 bases at J, with 8 bases between. DNA for the CDR3: TGTGCCTGGAGTTTTGGGGGCACTGAAGCTTTCTTT. This translates into CAWSFGGTEAFF.

This clonotype showed up just once. This may stem from a read error, because a much larger clone lies one nucleotide away. The chain recombines TRBV7-2 with TRBJ2-2; D call uncertain. V lost 1 base, J lost 8 bases, and 5 bases lay in between. CDR1 is SGHTA, CDR2 FQGNSA, per germline. The length of the CDR3 is 12 residues. CDR3 bases: TGTGCCAGCAGCTTAGAGATGGGGGAGCTGTTTTTT. It translates to CASSLEMGELFF.

J is TRBJ2-4 and V is TRBV20-1, with 7 bases matching TRBD1. The CDR3 contains 11 residues. In germline, CDR1 is DFQATT, CDR2 SNEGSKA (reference sequence). The ends lost 7 bases at V and 8 bases at J; junction bases unmatched: 5. CDR3 nucleotide sequence: TGCAGTGTTCTACAGGGGTACATTCAGTACTTC. As protein: CSVLQGYIQYF.

CDR3 sequence (DNA): TGTGCCAGCAGCCAAGTTGGGACCCTGCCTATGTTGGGAAACACCATATATTTT. The encoded protein is CASSQVGTLPMLGNTIYF. The rearrangement links TRBV4-2 to TRBJ1-3; maybe TRBD1 (5 bases). The V end was cut by 1 base, the J end by 4 bases, with 20 bases between. This CDR3 is 18 amino acids long. Looked up from germline, CDR1 is LGHNA and CDR2 is YNFKEQ.

This clonotype was observed a handful of times. The gene calls are TRBV7-6 and TRBJ2-7, with D perhaps TRBD2 (6 bases). Germline V gene sequence: CDR1 SGHVS, CDR2 FNYEAQ. V shed 1 base and J shed 5 bases, with 18 bases lying between them. The CDR3 has 16 amino acids. The CDR3 bases are TGTGCCAGCAGCTTAGGACGACTAGTCCAAGGTCACGAGCAGTACTTC. This codes for CASSLGRLVQGHEQYF.

This clonotype was recorded a few times. The chain couples TRBV18 to TRBJ2-5, with 12 nucleotides matching TRBD2. This CDR3 contains 14 residues. J was trimmed by 5 bases and V by 5 bases; bases with no gene match: 3. CDR1 is KGHSH, CDR2 LQKENI, per germline. This chain's CDR3 is CASSGLAGSETQYF. DNA of the CDR3: TGTGCCAGCTCAGGACTAGCGGGGTCGGAGACCCAGTACTTC.

J is TRBJ2-7 and V is TRBV10-3; D not certain. The CDR3 length is 14 residues. Germline loops: CDR1 ENHRY, CDR2 SYGVKD. The V end lost 1 base, the J end lost 9 bases, and 16 bases lay between the germline ends. The chain's CDR3 is CAISELQRVPGQYF. Here the CDR3 DNA reads TGTGCCATCAGTGAGTTACAACGGGTACCGGGGCAGTACTTC.

This clonotype was picked up a small number of times. The chain couples TRBV30 to TRBJ1-1; D might be TRBD1 (5 bases). The CDR3 is 12 amino acids. V dropped 3 bases and J dropped 10 bases, with 15 bases sitting between them. Germline values: CDR1 GTSNPN, CDR2 SVGIG (reference sequence). The CDR3 region is CAWRASGPGAFF. The CDR3 DNA follows: TGTGCCTGGAGGGCCTCGGGGCCCGGAGCTTTCTTT.

This clonotype was seen only a few times. The CDR3 sequence is CASSSGTSGRAAYNEQFF. In nucleotides, the CDR3 is TGTGCCAGCAGCTCCGGGACTAGCGGGAGGGCTGCCTACAATGAGCAGTTCTTC. The chain combines TRBV6-2 or TRBV6-3 with TRBJ2-1; TRBD2 aligns across 16 bases. This CDR3 region has 18 residues. Losses at the gene ends were 6 bases for V and 2 bases for J; bases not matched to a gene: 7. Germline loops: CDR1 MNHEY, CDR2 SVGEGT.

This clonotype was counted at least ten times. The V call is TRBV7-7, the J call TRBJ2-1; D is possibly TRBD2 (5 bases). Trimming took 8 bases from V and 4 from J, leaving 12 bases between them. This CDR3 spans 13 amino acids. Germline V gene lookup returns CDR1 SSHAT and CDR2 FNYEAQ (reference sequence). CDR3 loop: CASSRDQYNEQFF. In nucleotides, the CDR3 is TGTGCCAGCTCCCGGGATCAATACAATGAGCAGTTCTTC.